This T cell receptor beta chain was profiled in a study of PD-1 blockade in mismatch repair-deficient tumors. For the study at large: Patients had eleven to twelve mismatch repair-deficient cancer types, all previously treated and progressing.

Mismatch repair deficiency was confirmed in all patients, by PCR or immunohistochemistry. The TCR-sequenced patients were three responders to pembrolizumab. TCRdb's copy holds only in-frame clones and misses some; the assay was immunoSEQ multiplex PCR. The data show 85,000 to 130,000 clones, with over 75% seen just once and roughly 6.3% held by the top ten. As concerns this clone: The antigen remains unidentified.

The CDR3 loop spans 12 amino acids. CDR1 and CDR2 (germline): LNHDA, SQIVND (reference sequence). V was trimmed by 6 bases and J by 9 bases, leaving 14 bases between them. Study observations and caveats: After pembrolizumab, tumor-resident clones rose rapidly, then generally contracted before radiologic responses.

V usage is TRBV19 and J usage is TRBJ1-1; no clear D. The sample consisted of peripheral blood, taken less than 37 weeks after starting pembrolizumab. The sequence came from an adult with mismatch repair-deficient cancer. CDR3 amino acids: CASRSSGQQAFF. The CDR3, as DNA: TGTGCCAGTAGAAGCTCCGGGCAGCAAGCTTTCTTT.